This T cell receptor beta chain was retrieved from a study of blood T cell repertoires in COVID-19 (dated by TCRdb to 2018 to 2021). Turning to the overall study: Samples from collaborators originated in the United States, Italy and Spain and spanned both the acute and convalescent phases of COVID-19. The prospective study material was composed of cDNA or gDNA derived from T cells, B-cell-depleted T cells, or PBMCs. Deeply sampled blood TCRbeta repertoires from subjects exposed to, actively infected with, or recovered from COVID-19 were included in the dataset. The repertoires were released in a freely available public database intended as a resource for research on the immune response to SARS-CoV-2. The samples were drawn from two sources: the first 160 participants of the ongoing ImmuneRACE study, and 1,000 to 1,500 subjects contributed by 6 global collaborators. Nearly every sample came with metadata listing a de-identified subject ID, COVID-19 status, age in years and sex. Where available, HLA class I and class II types were obtained from metadata supplied by the sample provider rather than from assay-based typing. Overall study outcomes, separate from this receptor: The amount of clinical and demographic metadata varied by source and participant and was provided uncurated.

TCRbeta CDR3 regions were amplified from genomic DNA using the immunoSEQ Assay, a bias-controlled multiplex PCR. Turning to the authors' computational methods: The number of nucleated cells in each sample was estimated by amplification of reference gene primers within the assay. To quantify the absolute abundance of each unique TCRbeta CDR3 rearrangement, sequence reads were collapsed and filtered. For each sample, productive Simpson clonality was calculated by taking the square root of Simpson's diversity index across productive rearrangements. TCRdb limited this immuneACCESS table to in-frame rearrangements with V and J called. A share of clones is missing; checked studies link under half to unresolved V genes, and the rest is unexplained. The DNA was the basis for D and trimming; V, J and clone size are from that table. Here the sample has about 260,000 clones; under 90% occur a single time. The ten largest clones capture under 5% of the sample.

Each collaborating institution followed its own protocols to collect whole blood in K2EDTA tubes. For TCRbeta analysis, collaborators shipped samples as frozen whole blood, isolated PBMCs, or DNA extracted from either of those sample types. V is pruned by 3 bases and J by 5 bases, leaving 11 bases of the junction without a gene match. Spanning cysteine to phenylalanine, the CDR3 consists of 15 amino acids. The CDR3 DNA has 45 bases and is translated from base 1. CDR1 and CDR2, looked up from the germline V gene (reference sequence), are DFQATT and SNEGSKA. This clone has only a few counts. Its recognized antigen is unknown. Base qualities are missing; no much larger clone stands one base away.

Sequencing input: peripheral blood. This clonotype was sampled from a man aged 60 to 69 with acute or convalescent COVID-19. Recombination joined TRBV20-1 with TRBJ2-3; 7 bases in the junction line up with TRBD2. The DNA is TGCAGTGCTAGTTCCCGCGGGGGTGCCGGAGATACGCAGTATTTT. This sequence encodes CSASSRGGAGDTQYF.